The sequence of this T cell receptor (beta chain) was determined in a study of T cells after yellow fever vaccination. Across the whole study: It was SMART-Seq v4 Ultra Low Input that prepared the fractions with low cell numbers.

Points on this clonotype: The antigen is undetermined.

MiXCR, applied by TCRdb to the 5' RACE reads, yields one record per CDR3 protein. The repertoire holds about 120,000 distinct CDR3 sequences, with about 15% as singletons. Findings and caveats of the study: The booster saw the reappearance of most primary-vaccination clones (roughly 96% CD4, less than 90% CD8).

The origin of this receptor is a man younger than 35 who received the YFV17D yellow fever vaccine. This sample comprised CD8+ T cells sorted from PBMCs, obtained 5 days after the yellow fever booster vaccination.

This CDR3 is CASSLYKDSPLHF. The CDR3 DNA reads as TGTGCCAGCAGCTTATATAAAGATTCACCCCTCCACTTT. The chain uses TRBV7-3 and TRBJ1-6; D gene ambiguous. Trimming took 2 bases from V and 8 from J, leaving 7 bases between them. The CDR3 consists of 13 residues. Germline assignment: CDR1 SGHTA and CDR2 FQGTGA. Variable domain in full (rest from reference TRBV7-3 and TRBJ1-6): GAGVSQTPSNKVTEKGKYVELRCDPISGHTALYWYRQSLGQGPEFLIYFQGTGAADDSGLPNDRFFAVRPEGSVSTLKIQRTERGDSAVYLCASSLYKDSPLHFGNGTRLTVT.